Presented here are 13 T cell receptor beta chains from one specimen sequenced in a study of T-cell memory formation after mild COVID-19. TCRdb ran MiXCR on the 5' RACE reads and lists one entry per CDR3 protein. The table records about 29,000 distinct CDR3 sequences, roughly 12% of them present only once. Sequencing was performed on PBMCs or a T cell subset sorted from them (not recorded which). All receptors derive from an adult woman who had mild COVID-19 (a few samples of this study predate the infection). Cell type and time point are not known.

This clonotype was picked up many times. The genes are TRBV11-3 and TRBJ1-1; no clear D gene. The CDR3 loop spans 15 amino acids. Germline V CDR1 and CDR2: SGHNT, YENEEA. Trimming removed 5 bases at V and 5 bases at J, with 18 bases between. CDR3 protein: CASSPQWERKTEAFF. The CDR3 DNA is TGTGCCAGCAGCCCACAGTGGGAACGCAAGACTGAAGCTTTCTTT.

This clonotype was seen repeatedly, ten times or more. V and J are TRBV20-1 and TRBJ2-1, with 7 bases matching TRBD1. This CDR3 contains 15 residues. V lost 6 bases and J lost 3; bases outside the gene matches: 11. The germline CDR1 and CDR2 sequences are DFQATT and SNEGSKA (reference sequence). The CDR3, as DNA: TGCAGTGCCCTCCACCGGGACAGCATCTACAATGAGCAGTTCTTC. It is translated as CSALHRDSIYNEQFF.

This clonotype occurred many times. The chain has TRBV7-8 and TRBJ2-7; possibly TRBD2 for D (6 bases). The length of the CDR3 is 14 residues. Between the trimmed V and J ends, which lost 7 bases and 3 bases, there was a span of 16 bases. Germline V gene lookup returns CDR1 SGHVS and CDR2 FQNEAQ. CDR3 sequence reads: CASNVGEDYYEQYF. The CDR3 DNA reads TGTGCCAGCAACGTTGGGGAGGATTACTACGAGCAGTACTTC.

The genes are TRBV7-2 and TRBJ2-1; a weak D match, TRBD1 (6 bases). From germline, CDR1 is SGHTA and CDR2 FQGNSA. This CDR3 is built from 15 residues. V lost 1 base and J lost 2, with 9 bases in between. CDR3 amino acids: CASSLDRDTYNEQFF. Written as DNA, the CDR3 is TGTGCCAGCAGCTTAGACAGGGACACCTACAATGAGCAGTTCTTC.

In its sample, this clonotype was seen many times. The rearrangement uses TRBV14 and TRBJ2-3, with a weak D call TRBD1 (5 bases). V dropped 4 bases and J dropped 2 bases, with 16 bases sitting between them. Germline-derived CDR1 and CDR2 are SGHDN and FVKESK. The CDR3 runs 16 residues. For the CDR3, the DNA is TGTGCCAGCAGCCCCCCCTGGGGCGAAATCACAGATACGCAGTATTTT. Residues: CASSPPWGEITDTQYF.

This clonotype was seen at least ten times. The genes are TRBV7-9 and TRBJ2-5; no clear D. The CDR3 consists of 15 residues. V gave up 3 bases and J gave up 2 bases, with 13 bases separating them. Germline V lookup: CDR1 SEHNR, CDR2 FQNEAQ (reference sequence). CDR3 protein: CASSLGVLQQETQYF. CDR3 in DNA: TGTGCCAGCAGCTTGGGCGTACTCCAACAAGAGACCCAGTACTTC. The whole variable domain, filled in from reference TRBV7-9 and TRBJ2-5, reads DTGVSQNPRHKITKRGQNVTFRCDPISEHNRLYWYRQTLGQGPEFLTYFQNEAQLEKSRLLSDRFSAERPKGSFSTLEIQRTEQGDSAMYLCASSLGVLQQETQYFGPGTRLLVL.

This clonotype was detected ten times or more. The rearrangement joins TRBV6-6 to TRBJ2-7; D is possibly TRBD1 (6 bases). The CDR3 runs 12 residues. The V end lost 6 bases, the J end lost 5 bases, and 11 bases lay between the germline ends. Germline loops: CDR1 MNHNY, CDR2 SVGAGI (reference sequence). The CDR3 DNA follows: TGTGCCAGCAGCCCAACAGGGCACGAGCAGTACTTC. Amino acid sequence: CASSPTGHEQYF.

This clonotype occurred many times. The CDR3, as DNA: TGTGCCAGCAGTCCACACACAGGTTCCTACGAGCAGTACTTC. It codes for CASSPHTGSYEQYF. This chain connects TRBV6-2 or TRBV6-3 to TRBJ2-7; TRBD1 might be the D (5 bases). The CDR3 runs 14 residues. Germline V CDR1 and CDR2: MNHEY, SVGEGT. V was shortened by 5 bases and J by 1 base, with 12 bases between the two germline ends.

This clonotype was picked up a small number of times. The V gene is TRBV30, the J gene TRBJ1-2; D unclear. The V gene lost 8 bases and the J gene lost 8 bases, with 21 bases spanning the gap. Germline V gene lookup returns CDR1 GTSNPN and CDR2 SVGIG (reference sequence). CDR3 length: 13 amino acids. CDR3 residues: CAQSGTGSSGYTF. For the CDR3, the DNA is TGTGCCCAGAGCGGAACTGGATCTTCGGGCTACACCTTC.

This clonotype was found many times. The chain carries TRBV3-1 and TRBJ2-6; 9 bases are shared with TRBD2. Trimming at V came to 1 base and at J to 2 bases, leaving 6 bases not matched to a gene. In germline, CDR1 is LGHDT, CDR2 YNNKEL (reference sequence). The CDR3 is 18 residues long. The CDR3 loop reads CASSQVAGGTPGANVLTF. CDR3 in DNA: TGTGCCAGCAGCCAAGTTGCGGGAGGGACACCTGGGGCCAACGTCCTGACTTTC. Supplemented by reference TRBV3-1 and TRBJ2-6, the full variable domain reads DTAVSQTPKYLVTQMGNDKSIKCEQNLGHDTMYWYKQDSKKFLKIMFSYNNKELIINETVPNRFSPKSPDKAHLNLHINSLELGDSAVYFCASSQVAGGTPGANVLTFGAGSRLTVL.

This clonotype has a count of ten or more. The V gene is TRBV9, the J gene TRBJ1-1, with TRBD1 identical over 11 bases. The J segment lost 1 base and the V segment lost 0 bases, leaving 5 bases of the junction unmatched. The length of the CDR3 is 17 residues. Germline V CDR1 and CDR2: SGDLS, YYNGEE. The CDR3 loop is CASSVVIGQGANTEAFF. Written as DNA, the CDR3 is TGTGCCAGCAGCGTAGTAATCGGACAGGGGGCGAACACTGAAGCTTTCTTT.

This clonotype was counted ten times or more. V and J are TRBV6-2 or TRBV6-3 and TRBJ1-1; no firm D call. Germline values: CDR1 MNHEY, CDR2 SVGEGT. CDR3 length: 12 amino acids. Between the trimmed V and J ends, which lost 2 bases and 3 bases, there was a span of 4 bases. The CDR3 is CASSYGYTEAFF. The CDR3 nucleotides are TGTGCCAGCAGTTACGGGTACACTGAAGCTTTCTTT.

This clonotype was found many times. This chain uses TRBV5-1 with TRBJ1-5; possible D gene TRBD1, 5 bases. V lost 3 bases, J lost 2 bases, and 9 bases lay in between. CDR1 is SGHRS and CDR2 is YFSETQ in the germline V gene. CDR3 size: 14 residues. For the CDR3, the DNA is TGCGCCAGCAGCTCGGGGACGGGCAATCAGCCCCAGCATTTT. Amino acid sequence: CASSSGTGNQPQHF.